This T cell receptor beta chain was obtained from a study of T-cell reconstitution after alpha-beta-depleted transplantation in children. The TCRbeta library incorporated unique molecular identifiers. MiXCR, applied by TCRdb to the PCR reads, yields one record per CDR3 protein. The profile shows about 500,000 distinct CDR3 sequences, about 33% of them singletons. Germline CDR1 reads MDHEN; CDR2 reads SYDVKM. The V end was cut by 4 bases, the J end by 0 bases, with 21 bases between. This CDR3 region has 18 residues. This clonotype originated in a human donor who donated a stem cell graft to a child with aplastic anemia. The chain is built from TRBV28 and TRBJ1-1; D is possibly TRBD1 (5 bases). The input for sequencing was PBMCs from the stem cell graft donor, taken from the stem cell graft. DNA for the CDR3: TGTGCCAGCAGTTCGGGGCGTCAGGGCCCGCGGTTGAACACTGAAGCTTTCTTT. This sequence encodes CASSSGRQGPRLNTEAFF.